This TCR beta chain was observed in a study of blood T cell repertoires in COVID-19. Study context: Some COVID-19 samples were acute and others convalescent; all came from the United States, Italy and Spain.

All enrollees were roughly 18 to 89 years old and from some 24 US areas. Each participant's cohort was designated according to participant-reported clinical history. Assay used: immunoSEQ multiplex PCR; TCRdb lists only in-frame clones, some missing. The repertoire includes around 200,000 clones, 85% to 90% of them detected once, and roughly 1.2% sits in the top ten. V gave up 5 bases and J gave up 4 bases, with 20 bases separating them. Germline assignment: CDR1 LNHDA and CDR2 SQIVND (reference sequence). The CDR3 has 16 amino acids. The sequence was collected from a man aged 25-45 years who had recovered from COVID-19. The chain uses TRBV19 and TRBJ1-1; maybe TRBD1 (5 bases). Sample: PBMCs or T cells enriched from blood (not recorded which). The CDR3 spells CASSASYRTRGTEAFF. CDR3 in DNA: TGTGCCAGTAGTGCCTCATACAGGACCCGCGGCACTGAAGCTTTCTTT.